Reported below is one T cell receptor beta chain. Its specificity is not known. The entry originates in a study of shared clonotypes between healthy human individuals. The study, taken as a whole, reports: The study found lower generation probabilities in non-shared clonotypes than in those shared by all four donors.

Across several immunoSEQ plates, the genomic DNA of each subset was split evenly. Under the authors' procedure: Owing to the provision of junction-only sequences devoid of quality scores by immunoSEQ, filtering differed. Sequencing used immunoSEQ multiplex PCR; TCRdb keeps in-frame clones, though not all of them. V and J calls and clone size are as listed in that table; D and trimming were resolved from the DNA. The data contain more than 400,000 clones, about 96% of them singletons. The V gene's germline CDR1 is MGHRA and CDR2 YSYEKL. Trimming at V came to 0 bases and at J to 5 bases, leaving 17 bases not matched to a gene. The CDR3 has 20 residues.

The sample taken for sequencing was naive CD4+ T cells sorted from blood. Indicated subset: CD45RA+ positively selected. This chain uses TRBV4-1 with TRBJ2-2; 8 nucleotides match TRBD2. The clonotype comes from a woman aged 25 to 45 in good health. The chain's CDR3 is CASSQDLDGRASGSTGELFF. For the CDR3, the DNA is TGCGCCAGCAGCCAAGATTTGGACGGGAGGGCCTCGGGGAGTACCGGGGAGCTGTTTTTT.